The clone carrying this T cell receptor beta chain was observed once. Sequencing was performed with immunoSEQ multiplex PCR; in TCRdb, only in-frame clones are kept and a portion is missing. Altogether roughly 45,000 clones are present, 85% to 95% being singletons, with the ten largest covering approximately 1%. These data originate in a study of blood T cell repertoires in COVID-19. Study-wide context: COVID-19 samples from acute and convalescent phases originated in the United States, Italy and Spain.

Per germline, CDR1 LNHDA and CDR2 SQIVND (reference sequence). This CDR3 contains 15 residues. Losses at the gene ends were 5 bases for V and 4 bases for J; bases not matched to a gene: 10. The Seattle patients, enrolled during active infection, were followed longitudinally. The J gene is TRBJ1-2, the V gene TRBV19, with TRBD1 matching over 7 bases. Sequenced sample: peripheral blood. This clonotype was obtained from a man in his fifties or sixties with COVID-19, enrolled during active disease. Here the CDR3 DNA reads TGTGCCAGTAGTCCCCTTTCGGACAGGCGCTATGGCTACACCTTC. The encoded protein is CASSPLSDRRYGYTF.